These T cell receptor beta chains were read from a single sample in a study. The repertoire was sequenced with immunoSEQ multiplex PCR; TCRdb's copy has only in-frame clones and lacks some. Of approximately 50,000 clones in the sample, 93% were seen once. The sequenced material came from PBMCs. All receptors derive from a man aged 40-50 years with rheumatoid arthritis. Each CDR3 is given with its conserved first and last residue. A D gene is named only where the DNA matches it firmly. A clone size is listed for some rows: how often the clone was seen (once, few, many), or a class if it is expanded.

d_call | j_call | v_call | clone_size | cdr3_nt | cdr3_aa
TRBD1 | TRBJ1-2 | TRBV5-1 | NA | TGCGCCAGCAGCTATGGACAGGGGGTAAATGGCTACACCTTC | CASSYGQGVNGYTF
NA | TRBJ1-1 | TRBV27 | NA | TGTGCCAGCAGTTTAGACAGCCCAGGATATACTGAAGCTTTCTTT | CASSLDSPGYTEAFF
TRBD1 | TRBJ2-4 | TRBV24-1 | NA | TGTGCCACCAGTGATTCCCTTGGACAGGGTCTAGCCAAAAACATTCAGTACTTC | CATSDSLGQGLAKNIQYF
NA | TRBJ1-5 | TRBV7-9 | NA | TGTGCCAGCAGCTTGGAGGGCCTATCCCAGCATTTT | CASSLEGLSQHF
NA | TRBJ2-7 | TRBV5-1 | NA | TGCGCCAGCAGCTTGGACAGTTCGGAGCAGTACTTC | CASSLDSSEQYF
NA | TRBJ1-3 | TRBV2 | NA | TGTGCCAGCAGCGGGACGCGACCCTCGGCTGGAAACACCATATATTTT | CASSGTRPSAGNTIYF
NA | TRBJ1-1 | TRBV11-2 | once | TGTGCCAGCAGCTTAGAGGGGGCGGTGGGGACTGAAGCTTTCTTT | CASSLEGAVGTEAFF
TRBD1 | TRBJ1-1 | TRBV7-9 | NA | TGTGCCAGCAGCCCGACGAGACAGGGGACCACTGAAGCTTTCTTT | CASSPTRQGTTEAFF
TRBD2 | TRBJ2-5 | TRBV7-9 | NA | TGTGCCAGCAGCTTAGGGTCCACTAGCGAAGAGACCCAGTACTTC | CASSLGSTSEETQYF
NA | TRBJ2-7 | TRBV7-2 | NA | TGTGCCAGCAGGTTTAGCTCGGGTAACTCCTACGAGCAGTACTTC | CASRFSSGNSYEQYF
NA | TRBJ1-1 | TRBV18 | NA | TGTGCCAGCTCACCACCGGCAGGGGAAAGGTTGGCTTTCTTT | CASSPPAGERLAFF
TRBD1 | TRBJ2-7 | TRBV14 | NA | TGTGCCAGCAGTGGACAGGGATACGAGCAGTACTTC | CASSGQGYEQYF
NA | TRBJ2-7 | TRBV6-5 | NA | TGTGCCAGCAGTCAGTTCGAACTTGCAGGCTACGAGCAGTACTTC | CASSQFELAGYEQYF
NA | TRBJ1-3 | TRBV7-2 | once | TGTGCCAGCAGCTTAAGTGTTATACAGGGAGGGGACACCATATATTTT | CASSLSVIQGGDTIYF
NA | TRBJ1-2 | TRBV7-9 | NA | TGTGCCAGCAGTCGGCGGACGGGTGAACTTAACTATGGCTACACCTTC | CASSRRTGELNYGYTF
NA | TRBJ1-1 | TRBV18 | NA | TGTGCCAGCTCACCTTTGTACGGGGGCGAGGTGAGGGCTTTCTTT | CASSPLYGGEVRAFF
NA | TRBJ1-1 | TRBV29-1 | NA | TGCAGCGTTGCTACGGCTGAAGCTTTCTTT | CSVATAEAFF
NA | TRBJ2-3 | TRBV6-4 | NA | TGTGCCAGCAGTGACGGGCTAGCCACTGATACGCAGTATTTT | CASSDGLATDTQYF
NA | TRBJ1-1 | TRBV27 | once | TGTGCCAGCAGTTTCTCACGGGTCACTGAAGCTTTCTTT | CASSFSRVTEAFF
NA | TRBJ1-1 | TRBV5-1 | NA | TGCGCCAGCAGCTTGTTAAGCTTGAACACTGAAGCTTTCTTT | CASSLLSLNTEAFF
TRBD1 | TRBJ1-1 | TRBV7-8 | few | TGTGCCAGCAGCCCTCGAAATAAGGACAGGGGAGGTGGTGTCACTGAAGCTTTCTTT | CASSPRNKDRGGGVTEAFF
NA | TRBJ1-1 | TRBV6-6 | NA | TGTGCCAGCAGTCCCAGGTTGGGAACTGAAGCTTTCTTT | CASSPRLGTEAFF
NA | TRBJ1-4 | TRBV4-3 | NA | TGCGCCAGCAGCCAAGATTCGAGGGTCGGAAAACTGTTTTTT | CASSQDSRVGKLFF
NA | TRBJ2-7 | TRBV9 | NA | TGTGCCAGCAGCCCCCGGGACGCCAGGCGGGAGCAGTACTTC | CASSPRDARREQYF
TRBD2 | TRBJ2-7 | TRBV5-6 | NA | TGTGCCAGCAGCCCAAGCCCGGGACTAGCGGCTTACGAGCAGTACTTC | CASSPSPGLAAYEQYF
NA | TRBJ2-7 | TRBV4-1 | NA | TGCGCCAGCAGCCAAGACAGGGCCTACGAGCAGTACTTC | CASSQDRAYEQYF
NA | TRBJ1-2 | TRBV29-1 | NA | TGCAGCGCCGGCGGGGGAAGCGGCTACACCTTC | CSAGGGSGYTF
NA | TRBJ2-1 | TRBV7-3 | once | TGTGCCAGCACCCCTGGCCGGAGCTCCTACAATGAGCAGTTCTTC | CASTPGRSSYNEQFF
TRBD1 | TRBJ1-4 | TRBV18 | NA | TGTGCCAGCTCGGGACAGGGGTCTAATGAAAAACTGTTTTTT | CASSGQGSNEKLFF
NA | TRBJ1-1 | TRBV12-3/TRBV12-4 | NA | TGTGCCAGCAGTTGGGGGAACACTGAAGCTTTCTTT | CASSWGNTEAFF
NA | TRBJ2-4 | TRBV6-5 | NA | TGTGCCAGCAGTTACTCCGGACAGCTAGCCAAAAACATTCAGTACTTC | CASSYSGQLAKNIQYF
NA | TRBJ1-4 | TRBV11-2 | NA | TGTGCCACCGGCAAAGGGACACTAGGAGAAAAACTGTTTTTT | CATGKGTLGEKLFF
NA | TRBJ2-3 | TRBV6-1 | NA | TGTGCCAGCAGTGAAGCGCGGATGGAGCTAACAGGGAGGACAGATACGCAGTATTTT | CASSEARMELTGRTDTQYF
NA | TRBJ1-1 | TRBV30 | once | TGTGCCTGGAGTGTCGAAATTCCTGAAGCTTTCTTT | CAWSVEIPEAFF
NA | TRBJ1-3 | TRBV5-1 | once | TGCGCCAGCAGCATAGGGACGGGCTCTGGAAACACCATATATTTT | CASSIGTGSGNTIYF
NA | TRBJ2-7 | TRBV11-1 | NA | TGTGCCAGCAGCTTATCCATGGGGGGGCCCAACTACGAGCAGTACTTC | CASSLSMGGPNYEQYF
TRBD1 | TRBJ1-6 | TRBV19 | once | TGTGCCAGTAGTACCCGGGGCCCGGACAGGGGGCAAGGTAATTCACCCCTCCACTTT | CASSTRGPDRGQGNSPLHF